This T cell receptor beta chain was found in a study of human T cells and chemical hapten exposure. The wider study: Per-sample TCR yields varied mainly from small pooled library volume differences.

General study findings and limits: No shift was seen in TCRs above 1 in 1000 frequency with DPC sensitization.

As processed by the authors: Between about 23,224 and 700,000 TCRs appeared in each sample, and the median stood at about 93,000. TCRdb recomputed calls from the 5' RACE reads with MiXCR, one row per CDR3 protein. The V and J calls, along with clone size, are taken from TCRdb and not from the paper's own processing. Here the sample spans some 150,000 distinct CDR3 sequences, 4.1% being singletons. At least ten counts were recorded for this clonotype. Its matching antigen is unknown. Before extraction, the whole blood was not fractionated, and total RNA was taken from it. The clonotype originates from a female donor in good health.

CDR3 residues: CASSISGGATDTQYF. CDR3 coding DNA: TGCGCCAGCAGCATTAGCGGGGGGGCCACAGATACGCAGTATTTT. The chain joins TRBV5-1 to TRBJ2-3; 11 nucleotides align to TRBD2. This CDR3 is 15 amino acids long. V trimming: 4 bases; J trimming: 2 bases; junction bases outside the gene matches: 3. Germline CDR1 and CDR2: SGHRS and YFSETQ.